The TCR beta chain under discussion was sequenced for a study of T cells in tumors after PD-1 blockade. The wider study: Either cemiplimab 350 mg every 2 weeks or pembrolizumab 200 mg every 3 weeks was given. Blood samples averaged about 110,000 templates (range about 21,000-257,772) and some 35,000 unique clonotypes.

Profiled with immunoSEQ multiplex PCR; TCRdb holds only in-frame clones, not every one. The table lists fewer than 55,000 clones, more than 65% of them singletons. The sequence was collected from a human donor with basal cell carcinoma. The sample in question was PBMCs, obtained before anti-PD-1 treatment.

DNA for the CDR3: TGCGCCAGCAGCCGTGTCGCCGGGACAGGGACAGAGACCCAGTACTTC. This encodes CASSRVAGTGTETQYF. V is TRBV5-1 and J is TRBJ2-5, with 9 bases fitting TRBD1. V lost 4 bases and J lost 4; bases outside the gene matches: 11. The CDR3 sequence is 16 residues long. Germline lookup yields CDR1 SGHRS and CDR2 YFSETQ.